The 29 T cell receptor beta chains in this list originate from one sample, sequenced in a study of Ad26.COV2.S vaccination and SARS-CoV-2 variants. Documented treatment: around 19 received Ad26.COV2.S at low or high dose, single or two shots; five or six received placebo; per-sample allocation not given. Following the first vaccine or placebo injection, samples were taken on day 63. Assay: immunoSEQ multiplex PCR; the TCRdb copy retains only in-frame clones and omits some. The sample carries roughly 500,000 clones, 85% to 90% recorded once. The material sequenced was peripheral blood, taken in a trial of Ad26.COV2.S vaccine versus placebo. Receptors were obtained from a person aged 18 to 65 who received the Ad26.COV2.S COVID-19 vaccine or a placebo.

This clone has only one observation. The chain is built from TRBV15 and TRBJ1-1, with 8 bases aligning to TRBD1. With 7 bases clipped from V and 8 bases from J, the junction kept 18 bases outside the gene matches. The germline CDR1 and CDR2 sequences are LNHNV and YYDKDF (reference sequence). There are 16 residues in the CDR3. Here the CDR3 reads CATNQGIGTGGREAFF. The CDR3 nucleotides read TGTGCCACCAACCAAGGGATTGGAACAGGGGGGCGGGAAGCTTTCTTT.

The chain links TRBV30 to TRBJ2-2; either TRBD1 or TRBD2 may supply D (6 bases each). This CDR3 region has 16 residues. The germline gives CDR1 GTSNPN, CDR2 SVGIG (reference sequence). The ends were cut back, 2 bases at V and 4 bases at J, with 17 bases in the middle. In DNA form, the CDR3 reads TGTGCCTGGAGTCGTAATGTGGGGGGCCTCACCGGGGAGCTGTTTTTT. Residues: CAWSRNVGGLTGELFF.

The chain carries TRBV20-1 and TRBJ1-2; 8 bases match TRBD1. This CDR3 comprises 14 residues. V was clipped by 5 bases and J by 2 bases; unmatched bases: 7. CDR1 and CDR2 from the germline V gene are DFQATT and SNEGSKA (reference sequence). CDR3 nucleotides: TGCAGTGCTGGTGGGACAGGAAGAAACTATGGCTACACCTTC. Translating gives CSAGGTGRNYGYTF.

This chain links TRBV5-1 with TRBJ2-5; 7 nucleotides line up with TRBD1. Trimming at V came to 7 bases and at J to 3 bases, leaving 6 bases not matched to a gene. This CDR3 contains 13 residues. In germline, CDR1 is SGHRS, CDR2 YFSETQ. In nucleotides, the CDR3 is TGCGCCAGCGCTTCTACAGGGGAAGAGACCCAGTACTTC. Translating it yields CASASTGEETQYF.

This clone was found a few times. This chain connects TRBV5-1 to TRBJ1-2; weak D call: TRBD1 (5 bases). V gave up 4 bases and J gave up 0 bases, with 10 bases separating them. The CDR3 is 14 amino acids. Germline lookup yields CDR1 SGHRS and CDR2 YFSETQ. As DNA, the CDR3 is TGCGCCAGCAGCAACCAAGGGGCTAACTATGGCTACACCTTC. This translates into CASSNQGANYGYTF.

This clone has only a few counts. The chain couples TRBV30 to TRBJ1-5; 7 bases agree with TRBD1. CDR3 length equals 13 residues. The junction had 2 bases not matched to a gene; V was cut back by 1 base and J by 5 bases. Germline V CDR1 and CDR2: GTSNPN, SVGIG (reference sequence). CDR3: CAWSGDSYQPQHF. The CDR3 DNA reads TGTGCCTGGAGTGGGGACAGCTATCAGCCCCAGCATTTT.

This clone is a singleton in its sample. The same CDR3 can be traced to other DNA sequences in this sample. The gene calls are TRBV5-1 and TRBJ2-6; D remains unclear. V was cut by 4 bases and J by 5 bases, with 7 bases left in between. Germline V CDR1 and CDR2: SGHRS, YFSETQ. This CDR3 has 13 amino acids. CDR3 protein: CASSLGRANVLTF. CDR3 nucleotides: TGCGCCAGCAGCCTAGGGAGGGCCAACGTCCTGACTTTC.

The chain carries TRBV19 and TRBJ1-5; D perhaps matches TRBD1 (5 bases). Germline V CDR1 and CDR2: LNHDA, SQIVND (reference sequence). The V end was cut by 1 base, the J end by 3 bases, with 10 bases between. The CDR3 is made up of 15 amino acids. Written as DNA, the CDR3 is TGTGCCAGTAGTATAGTGCCAGGGATCAATCAGCCCCAGCATTTT. This translates into CASSIVPGINQPQHF. Complete variable domain (other parts from reference TRBV19 and TRBJ1-5): DGGITQSPKYLFRKEGQNVTLSCEQNLNHDAMYWYRQDPGQGLRLIYYSQIVNDFQKGDIAEGYSVSREKKESFPLTVTSAQKNPTAFYLCASSIVPGINQPQHFGDGTRLSIL.

This chain links TRBV7-9 with TRBJ2-3, with D perhaps matching TRBD2 (6 bases). Deletions cut 6 bases from V and 4 bases from J, with 14 bases between. This CDR3 is built from 14 residues. The germline V gene has CDR1 SEHNR and CDR2 FQNEAQ (reference sequence). The CDR3 coding sequence is TGTGCCAGCAGTCCCGGGCCGGGAGCAGATACGCAGTATTTT. This translates into CASSPGPGADTQYF.

The chain carries TRBV7-3 and TRBJ1-1; possible D gene TRBD1, 5 bases. The CDR3 covers 14 residues. V lost 2 bases and J lost 1, with 8 bases in between. Germline loops: CDR1 SGHTA, CDR2 FQGTGA. The CDR3 region is CASSLQGGNTEAFF. The CDR3 DNA reads TGTGCCAGCAGCTTACAGGGCGGGAACACTGAAGCTTTCTTT. The entire variable domain, with the rest obtained from reference TRBV7-3 and TRBJ1-1, is as follows: GAGVSQTPSNKVTEKGKYVELRCDPISGHTALYWYRQSLGQGPEFLIYFQGTGAADDSGLPNDRFFAVRPEGSVSTLKIQRTERGDSAVYLCASSLQGGNTEAFFGQGTRLTVV.

This chain uses TRBV27 with TRBJ1-2; D is ambiguous. Trimming took 7 bases from V and 6 from J, leaving 27 bases between them. The germline V gene has CDR1 MNHEY and CDR2 SMNVEV (reference sequence). The CDR3 contains 17 residues. The CDR3 sequence is CASTPWAAGSNSNGYTF. The CDR3 DNA sequence: TGTGCCAGCACTCCCTGGGCGGCGGGATCCAATTCGAATGGCTACACCTTC.

The chain joins TRBV9 to TRBJ2-7; tentative D call: TRBD2 (7 bases). The CDR3 totals 14 residues. Germline V gives CDR1 SGDLS, CDR2 YYNGEE. The V gene lost 3 bases and the J gene lost 2 bases, with 12 bases spanning the gap. CDR3 sequence reads: CASSARGGPYEQYF. The CDR3, as DNA: TGTGCCAGCAGCGCACGCGGGGGCCCCTACGAGCAGTACTTC.

In nucleotides, the CDR3 is TGTGCCAGCTCACCCCTAGCGGGGGGGCAAGAGCAGTTCTTC. It encodes CASSPLAGGQEQFF. This chain joins TRBV18 and TRBJ2-1; the match to TRBD2 covers 12 bases. The length of the CDR3 is 14 residues. After removal of 3 bases from V and 10 bases from J, the junction contained 4 bases not matched to a gene. Germline V gives CDR1 KGHSH, CDR2 LQKENI. Full variable domain (missing parts from reference TRBV18 and TRBJ2-1): NAGVMQNPRHLVRRRGQEARLRCSPMKGHSHVYWYRQLPEEGLKFMVYLQKENIIDESGMPKERFSAEFPKEGPSILRIQQVVRGDSAAYFCASSPLAGGQEQFFGPGTRLTVL.

The V call is TRBV7-2, the J call TRBJ1-1; D ambiguous. Germline CDR1 and CDR2: SGHTA and FQGNSA. The length of the CDR3 is 14 residues. Trimming pared 1 base from V and 1 base from J, leaving 7 bases between. The CDR3 spells CASSLVGWNTEAFF. CDR3 DNA sequence: TGTGCCAGCAGCTTAGTGGGGTGGAACACTGAAGCTTTCTTT.

V gene TRBV10-3 combines with J gene TRBJ1-4; D ambiguous. The CDR3 loop spans 16 amino acids. The V and J ends lost 3 bases and 0 bases respectively, with 11 bases between them. Germline V CDR1 and CDR2: ENHRY, SYGVKD. CDR3 sequence (DNA): TGTGCCATCAGTGACAGAAAAGGAGCAACTAATGAAAAACTGTTTTTT. It codes for CAISDRKGATNEKLFF.

The rearrangement links TRBV6-2 or TRBV6-3 to TRBJ2-5; 7 bases match TRBD2. The J segment lost 2 bases and the V segment lost 2 bases, leaving 5 bases of the junction unmatched. Looked up from germline, CDR1 is MNHEY and CDR2 is SVGEGT. This CDR3 is built from 15 residues. The CDR3 nucleotides are TGTGCCAGCAGTTACGATCCAGCGGGGCAAGAGACCCAGTACTTC. Protein: CASSYDPAGQETQYF.

The chain combines TRBV7-9 with TRBJ1-4; D might be TRBD1 (6 bases). The CDR3 is 13 residues long. CDR1 and CDR2 from the germline V gene are SEHNR and FQNEAQ (reference sequence). V was cut by 8 bases and J by 6 bases, with 13 bases left in between. The CDR3 loop is CASQGQNDEKLFF. The CDR3 nucleotides read TGTGCCAGCCAAGGACAGAATGATGAAAAACTGTTTTTT.

This sequence joins TRBV6-6 and TRBJ1-5; 7 bases align to TRBD1. The germline gives CDR1 MNHNY, CDR2 SVGAGI (reference sequence). Trimming removed 2 bases from V and 3 bases from J; junction bases left unmatched: 7. This CDR3 is built from 16 residues. CDR3 loop: CASSYARGRNNQPQHF. The CDR3 nucleotides are TGTGCCAGCAGTTACGCGAGGGGGCGCAACAATCAGCCCCAGCATTTT.

The gene calls are TRBV15 and TRBJ1-1; D gene uncertain. CDR3 length equals 15 residues. Germline CDR1 and CDR2: LNHNV and YYDKDF (reference sequence). Trimming pared 1 base from V and 1 base from J, leaving 10 bases between. The CDR3 sequence is CATSRGPERNTEAFF. The CDR3 DNA is TGTGCCACCAGCAGAGGGCCCGAAAGGAACACTGAAGCTTTCTTT. Full variable domain (missing parts from reference TRBV15 and TRBJ1-1): DAMVIQNPRYQVTQFGKPVTLSCSQTLNHNVMYWYQQKSSQAPKLLFHYYDKDFNNEADTPDNFQSRRPNTSFCFLDIRSPGLGDTAMYLCATSRGPERNTEAFFGQGTRLTVV.

This chain connects TRBV18 to TRBJ2-6; 7 bases agree with TRBD1. V dropped 6 bases and J dropped 2; count of bases not matched to a gene: 4. Germline V gives CDR1 KGHSH, CDR2 LQKENI. The CDR3 is 15 amino acids. The CDR3 DNA reads as TGTGCCAGCTCGCCGACAGGGCCTGGGGCCAACGTCCTGACTTTC. Residues: CASSPTGPGANVLTF.

J is TRBJ1-3 and V is TRBV4-3; D gene unclear. Germline assignment: CDR1 LGHNA and CDR2 YSLEER. This CDR3 has 15 amino acids. The ends were cut back, 2 bases at V and 0 bases at J, with 8 bases in the middle. The CDR3 DNA reads TGCGCCAGCAGCCAACTATCCTTCTCTGGAAACACCATATATTTT. It encodes CASSQLSFSGNTIYF.

V gene TRBV4-3 combines with J gene TRBJ1-2; TRBD1 aligns across 8 bases. Per the germline V gene, CDR1 is LGHNA and CDR2 is YSLEER. There are 14 residues in the CDR3. The V segment lost 4 bases and the J segment 4 bases; nucleotides outside the gene matches: 5. The CDR3: CASSRGTGTYGYTF. CDR3 in DNA: TGCGCCAGCAGCCGAGGGACAGGCACCTATGGCTACACCTTC.

The rearrangement links TRBV5-6 to TRBJ1-4; D perhaps matches TRBD1 (5 bases). Germline V lookup: CDR1 SGHDT, CDR2 YYEEEE. This CDR3 spans 14 amino acids. The chain's CDR3 is CASNQGSTNEKLFF. DNA for the CDR3: TGTGCTTCGAATCAGGGCTCAACTAATGAAAAACTGTTTTTT.

J is TRBJ1-4 and V is TRBV4-1; 7 bases line up with TRBD1. Per germline, CDR1 MGHRA and CDR2 YSYEKL. J gave up 6 bases and V 2 bases, and 12 bases lay outside the gene matches. The CDR3 has 17 amino acids. The CDR3 loop is CASSQKGFTGADEKLFF. In DNA form, the CDR3 reads TGCGCCAGCAGCCAAAAAGGGTTCACAGGGGCTGATGAAAAACTGTTTTTT.

Here the CDR3 reads CASGLGDREGPYSNQPQHF. In nucleotides, the CDR3 is TGTGCTAGTGGTTTGGGGGACAGGGAAGGGCCTTATAGCAATCAGCCCCAGCATTTT. The gene calls are TRBV12-5 and TRBJ1-5; TRBD1 matches 9 bases. Trimming removed 1 base from V and 0 bases from J; junction bases left unmatched: 10. This CDR3 contains 19 residues. Germline CDR1 reads LGHNT; CDR2 reads FRNRAP.

This chain uses TRBV4-3 with TRBJ1-4; D remains unclear. Trimming removed 3 bases from V and 10 bases from J, with 18 bases in between. Germline CDR1 is LGHNA and CDR2 is YSLEER. The CDR3 contains 15 residues. The CDR3 spells CASSQRYREGGKLFF. The DNA for the CDR3 is TGCGCCAGCAGCCAGAGATATAGGGAAGGTGGAAAACTGTTTTTT.

The rearrangement joins TRBV3-1 (or the pseudogene TRBV3-2) to TRBJ1-2; D gene uncertain. This CDR3 has 14 amino acids. Deletions cut 0 bases from V and 4 bases from J, with 9 bases between. Germline CDR1 is LGHDT and CDR2 is YNNKEL (reference sequence). The CDR3 sequence is CASSQDYNGYGYTF. CDR3 nucleotide sequence: TGTGCCAGCAGCCAAGACTACAATGGCTATGGCTACACCTTC.

This chain joins TRBV5-1 and TRBJ1-2; D remains unclear. CDR1 is SGHRS and CDR2 is YFSETQ in the germline V gene. Trimming took 0 bases from V and 8 from J, leaving 11 bases between them. This CDR3 contains 13 residues. Here the CDR3 DNA reads TGCGCCAGCAGCTTGGAAAACCAAGGGGGCTACACCTTC. As protein: CASSLENQGGYTF.

CDR3 nucleotides: TGTGCCAGCAGCGCTTCAACGAACACTGAAGCTTTCTTT. Its translation is CASSASTNTEAFF. The chain employs TRBV7-2 and TRBJ1-1; D ambiguous. The CDR3 sequence is 13 residues long. Germline V gene lookup returns CDR1 SGHTA and CDR2 FQGNSA. Trimming removed 5 bases at V and 1 base at J, with 8 bases between.